The 27 T cell receptor beta chains listed next were all sequenced from one sample in a study of OX40 agonist ivuxolimab in advanced cancers. Profiled with immunoSEQ multiplex PCR; TCRdb holds only in-frame clones, not every one. The profile shows around 70,000 clones, roughly 88% of them singletons. The specimen was CD4+ or CD8+ T cells sorted from blood, collected in a trial of the OX40 agonist ivuxolimab. All receptors come from an adult with an advanced solid tumor such as melanoma, head and neck, liver or kidney cancer.

V usage is TRBV29-1 and J usage is TRBJ2-1; tentatively, D is TRBD1 (5 bases). The CDR3 is 12 residues long. Germline values: CDR1 SQVTM, CDR2 ANQGSEA. Deletions cut 0 bases from V and 14 bases from J, with 14 bases between. The chain's CDR3 is CSVEDNGRREFF. In DNA, the CDR3 is TGCAGCGTTGAAGACAACGGCCGCAGGGAGTTCTTC.

The chain is built from TRBV28 and TRBJ2-5; 14 bases map to TRBD2. Germline V gene lookup returns CDR1 MDHEN and CDR2 SYDVKM. The ends lost 6 bases at V and 5 bases at J; junction bases unmatched: 14. This CDR3 is built from 18 residues. In nucleotides, the CDR3 is TGTGCCAGCAGCGAGTTTGGGGGACTAGCGGGAGCAATGGAGACCCAGTACTTC. This gives the protein CASSEFGGLAGAMETQYF.

This clone showed up just once. This chain uses TRBV5-4 with TRBJ2-5; possibly TRBD2 for D (7 bases). There are 14 residues in the CDR3. The germline gives CDR1 SGHNT, CDR2 YYREEE (reference sequence). V was cut by 3 bases and J by 5 bases, with 14 bases left in between. The CDR3: CASSSGGGWETQYF. CDR3 bases: TGTGCCAGCAGCTCCGGCGGGGGCTGGGAGACCCAGTACTTC.

V gene TRBV11-2 combines with J gene TRBJ1-4; perhaps TRBD1 as D (5 bases). Germline CDR1 reads SGHAT; CDR2 reads FQNNGV. V dropped 1 base and J dropped 10 bases, with 19 bases sitting between them. The CDR3 loop spans 16 amino acids. CDR3: CASSLALGRELGKLFF. DNA for the CDR3: TGTGCCAGCAGCTTAGCGCTGGGCAGGGAGCTTGGAAAACTGTTTTTT.

The chain joins TRBV19 to TRBJ1-4; tentatively, D is TRBD1 (5 bases). Germline CDR1 LNHDA, CDR2 SQIVND (reference sequence). V was pared by 1 base and J by 3 bases, with 9 bases between. The CDR3 covers 15 residues. This CDR3 is CASSIGGAPNEKLFF. DNA of the CDR3: TGTGCCAGTAGTATAGGCGGGGCGCCTAATGAAAAACTGTTTTTT.

The chain is built from TRBV19 and TRBJ2-7; 9 nucleotides match TRBD1. The J segment lost 5 bases and the V segment lost 5 bases, leaving 13 bases of the junction unmatched. The CDR3 runs 16 residues. Looked up from germline, CDR1 is LNHDA and CDR2 is SQIVND (reference sequence). For the CDR3, the DNA is TGTGCCAGTAGTGGCACCCCGGGACAGGGCGACCACGAGCAGTACTTC. Its protein product is CASSGTPGQGDHEQYF.

The chain is built from TRBV7-2 and TRBJ2-1, with D perhaps TRBD1 (6 bases). Germline V gene lookup returns CDR1 SGHTA and CDR2 FQGNSA. The germline V and J ends were trimmed by 2 bases and 9 bases, with 14 bases remaining between them. The CDR3 contains 14 residues. The CDR3: CASSLMVGASEQFF. Here the CDR3 DNA reads TGTGCCAGCAGCTTAATGGTGGGGGCGTCTGAGCAGTTCTTC. Full variable domain (outside the CDR3, taken from reference TRBV7-2 and TRBJ2-1): GAGVSQSPSNKVTEKGKDVELRCDPISGHTALYWYRQSLGQGLEFLIYFQGNSAPDKSGLPSDRFSAERTGGSVSTLTIQRTQQEDSAVYLCASSLMVGASEQFFGPGTRLTVL.

The rearrangement links TRBV5-4 to TRBJ2-5; 8 bases fit TRBD1. This CDR3 comprises 14 residues. The J segment lost 5 bases and the V segment lost 1 base, leaving 4 bases of the junction unmatched. Looked up from germline, CDR1 is SGHNT and CDR2 is YYREEE (reference sequence). The CDR3 protein is CASSLQGAWETQYF. The CDR3 coding sequence is TGTGCCAGCAGCTTGCAGGGGGCGTGGGAGACCCAGTACTTC.

This chain joins TRBV6-5 and TRBJ1-2, with a weak D call TRBD1 (6 bases). The V and J ends lost 0 bases and 7 bases respectively, with 12 bases between them. The CDR3 has 14 amino acids. Germline lookup yields CDR1 MNHEY and CDR2 SVGAGI. The DNA of the CDR3 is TGTGCCAGCAGTTACTCGCCACAGGGATTTGGCTACACCTTC. This gives the protein CASSYSPQGFGYTF.

This chain uses TRBV5-4 with TRBJ1-1; 8 bases are shared with TRBD1. In germline, CDR1 is SGHNT, CDR2 YYREEE (reference sequence). The length of the CDR3 is 14 residues. The junction had 8 bases not matched to a gene; V was cut back by 4 bases and J by 6 bases. In nucleotides, the CDR3 is TGTGCCAGCAGCCCCCAGGGGGCGCGAGCTGAAGCTTTCTTT. It encodes CASSPQGARAEAFF.

The chain couples TRBV10-3 to TRBJ2-5; TRBD2 might be the D (5 bases). This CDR3 is built from 14 residues. Trimming cost V 6 bases and J 3 bases, with 14 bases left between them. The germline V gene encodes CDR1 ENHRY and CDR2 SYGVKD. This chain's CDR3 is CAISPRADKETQYF. In DNA form, the CDR3 reads TGTGCCATCAGCCCCAGAGCGGATAAAGAGACCCAGTACTTC.

This rearrangement joins TRBV19 to TRBJ1-4; 7 positions agree with TRBD1. This CDR3 is 16 amino acids long. The germline V gene encodes CDR1 LNHDA and CDR2 SQIVND (reference sequence). The ends lost 5 bases at V and 4 bases at J; junction bases unmatched: 10. CDR3 sequence reads: CASSDDRVGVNEKLFF. In DNA form, the CDR3 reads TGTGCCAGTAGTGACGACAGGGTAGGAGTTAATGAAAAACTGTTTTTT.

V is TRBV28 and J is TRBJ1-2, with TRBD1 matching over 9 bases. The CDR3 runs to 13 residues. The V and J ends lost 5 bases and 8 bases, in that order; junction bases with no gene match: 6. Germline-derived CDR1 and CDR2 are MDHEN and SYDVKM. Here the CDR3 reads CASSAQGARGYTF. Here the CDR3 DNA reads TGTGCCAGCAGTGCACAGGGGGCGAGAGGCTACACCTTC.

The CDR3 DNA is TGTGCCAGCAGGTCACAGGGAATTCGCTCCTACAATGAGCAGTTCTTC. It yields the protein CASRSQGIRSYNEQFF. The rearrangement uses TRBV28 and TRBJ2-1, with a weak D call TRBD1 (6 bases). V shed 6 bases and J shed 0 bases, with 15 bases lying between them. Germline assignment: CDR1 MDHEN and CDR2 SYDVKM. The CDR3 has 16 amino acids.

The chain links TRBV19 to TRBJ1-5; 12 bases match TRBD1. This CDR3 has 17 amino acids. Germline trimming cut 6 bases from V and 2 bases from J; bases unmatched to any gene: 8. The germline V gene encodes CDR1 LNHDA and CDR2 SQIVND (reference sequence). DNA for the CDR3: TGTGCCAGTAGGTCAACCGGGACAGGGGGCGGCAATCAGCCCCAGCATTTT. Its translation: CASRSTGTGGGNQPQHF.

The rearrangement uses TRBV28 and TRBJ1-5; D is unresolved. V was clipped by 5 bases and J by 1 base, with 18 bases between them. The V gene's germline CDR1 is MDHEN and CDR2 SYDVKM. The CDR3 is made up of 17 amino acids. The CDR3 region has the DNA TGTGCCAGCAGTCCATTGGACTTATTGAGGAGCAATCAGCCCCAGCATTTT. Protein: CASSPLDLLRSNQPQHF.

This rearrangement joins TRBV6-5 to TRBJ2-1; D gene uncertain. The length of the CDR3 is 11 residues. Germline CDR1 is MNHEY and CDR2 is SVGAGI. Trimming cost V 8 bases and J 5 bases, with 7 bases left between them. As DNA, the CDR3 is TGTGCCAGCGGACGGGACAATGAGCAGTTCTTC. Amino acids: CASGRDNEQFF.

V usage is TRBV5-1 and J usage is TRBJ2-1; 9 nucleotides agree with TRBD1. This CDR3 has 16 residues. V was clipped by 0 bases and J by 6 bases; unmatched bases: 7. Germline V gene lookup returns CDR1 SGHRS and CDR2 YFSETQ. The CDR3 DNA is TGCGCCAGCAGCTTGGGCGGGACAGGGACCCGCAATGAGCAGTTCTTC. This encodes CASSLGGTGTRNEQFF. Full variable domain (remainder filled in from reference TRBV5-1 and TRBJ2-1): KAGVTQTPRYLIKTRGQQVTLSCSPISGHRSVSWYQQTPGQGLQFLFEYFSETQRNKGNFPGRFSGRQFSNSRSEMNVSTLELGDSALYLCASSLGGTGTRNEQFFGPGTRLTVL.

The CDR3 bases are TGTGCCAGCAGCCGGGGTCGGAGTGAGCAGTTCTTC. As protein: CASSRGRSEQFF. The J gene is TRBJ2-1, the V gene TRBV2; tentative D call: TRBD2 (5 bases). The V and J ends lost 6 bases and 9 bases respectively, with 12 bases between them. Germline V gene lookup returns CDR1 SNHLY and CDR2 FYNNEI. This CDR3 has 12 residues.

The chain is built from TRBV7-9 and TRBJ2-2, with D tentatively TRBD1 (5 bases). V shed 4 bases and J shed 4 bases, with 13 bases lying between them. The CDR3 length is 15 residues. Germline CDR1 reads SEHNR; CDR2 reads FQNEAQ (reference sequence). The DNA for the CDR3 is TGTGCCAGCAGCTCCCAGGGTAGGGGCACCGGGGAGCTGTTTTTT. It encodes CASSSQGRGTGELFF.

V is TRBV5-4 and J is TRBJ1-1; D not certain. This CDR3 spans 13 amino acids. Trimming pared 0 bases from V and 7 bases from J, leaving 10 bases between. The germline V gene has CDR1 SGHNT and CDR2 YYREEE (reference sequence). For the CDR3, the DNA is TGTGCCAGCAGCTTGGCCGGCAGTCTTGAAGCTTTCTTT. It translates to CASSLAGSLEAFF.

The V call is TRBV28, the J call TRBJ2-7; TRBD1 matches at 9 bases. The CDR3 is made up of 13 amino acids. Germline V gives CDR1 MDHEN, CDR2 SYDVKM. After removal of 6 bases from V and 6 bases from J, the junction contained 6 bases not matched to a gene. The CDR3 loop is CASRGTGFAEQYF. DNA for the CDR3: TGTGCCAGCAGAGGGACAGGGTTCGCCGAGCAGTACTTC.

This clone has just one count. This sequence joins TRBV19 and TRBJ2-5; D is tentatively TRBD1 or TRBD2 (5 bases each). Per germline, CDR1 LNHDA and CDR2 SQIVND (reference sequence). The V gene lost 4 bases and the J gene lost 1 base, with 13 bases spanning the gap. The CDR3 has 15 residues. CDR3 amino acids: CASSTGPLIQETQYF. CDR3 coding DNA: TGTGCCAGTAGTACGGGACCGCTAATCCAAGAGACCCAGTACTTC.

The chain employs TRBV4-2 and TRBJ1-4, with 7 bases aligning to TRBD1. The V gene's germline CDR1 is LGHNA and CDR2 YNFKEQ. This CDR3 has 16 residues. Trimming removed 1 base from V and 7 bases from J; junction bases left unmatched: 9. For the CDR3, the DNA is TGTGCCAGCAGCCAAGGGGAGGGGGCGAGCAGTGAAAAACTGTTTTTT. This codes for CASSQGEGASSEKLFF.

The chain joins TRBV15 to TRBJ2-3; the D call may be TRBD1 or TRBD2 (5 bases each). The CDR3 runs to 15 residues. Per the germline V gene, CDR1 is LNHNV and CDR2 is YYDKDF (reference sequence). Trimming took off 0 bases at V and 2 bases at J, with 9 bases between the two ends. CDR3 DNA: TGTGCCACCAGCAGAGACGGGACCCCCACAGATACGCAGTATTTT. This sequence encodes CATSRDGTPTDTQYF.

This clone is a singleton in its sample. The rearrangement uses TRBV19 and TRBJ2-1; possibly TRBD1 or TRBD2 for D (5 bases each). Trimming took 1 base from V and 8 from J, leaving 24 bases between them. CDR1 LNHDA and CDR2 SQIVND come from the germline V gene (reference sequence). The CDR3 totals 18 residues. CDR3 in amino acids: CASSIVKGWDPMEDEQFF. The CDR3 DNA sequence: TGTGCCAGTAGTATAGTCAAGGGTTGGGACCCGATGGAGGATGAGCAGTTCTTC.

The chain links TRBV19 to TRBJ2-1, with D possibly being TRBD1 (7 bases). The CDR3 has 15 amino acids. Germline V gives CDR1 LNHDA, CDR2 SQIVND (reference sequence). V dropped 6 bases and J dropped 5 bases, with 17 bases sitting between them. For the CDR3, the DNA is TGTGCCAGTAGCAAAACTGCGGGACAGCACAATGAGCAGTTCTTC. Translated, it gives CASSKTAGQHNEQFF.